This T cell receptor beta chain was sequenced for a study of OX40 agonist ivuxolimab in advanced cancers. Repertoires were generated with immunoSEQ multiplex PCR, while TCRdb's copy carries only in-frame clones and drops some. Of some 82,000 clones listed, around 88% are singletons. As concerns this clone: What it binds is unknown.

The study, taken as a whole, reports: Compared with CD4+, CD8+ T cells on average had more expanded clones.

The CDR3 has 13 amino acids. In germline, CDR1 is SGHTA, CDR2 FQGNSA. The germline V and J ends were trimmed by 3 bases and 5 bases, with 10 bases remaining between them. This sequence joins TRBV7-2 and TRBJ2-5; D ambiguous. Sequencing used CD4+ or CD8+ T cells sorted from blood, obtained in a trial of the OX40 agonist ivuxolimab. This sequence originates from an adult with an advanced solid tumor such as melanoma, head and neck, liver or kidney cancer. The CDR3 here is CASSFNGPETQYF. CDR3 nucleotide sequence: TGTGCCAGCAGCTTCAATGGGCCGGAGACCCAGTACTTC.